Below are 9 T cell receptor beta chains sequenced from a single sample in a study of regulatory T cells in long-lasting Graves disease. Through Arm-PCR of CDR3 regions and iRepertoire HTBI primers, TCR beta libraries were built. TCRdb fed the multiplex PCR reads into MiXCR, producing one record per CDR3 protein. This table has some 490,000 distinct CDR3 sequences, about 11% appearing once. Time point specified: newly diagnosed GD, antithyroid drugs for less than 3 months. The authors made the TCR library using RNA they extracted from PBMCs. These data were also filed under a second study, of T cells in Graves' hyperthyroidism and ophthalmopathy.

Source: peripheral blood mononuclear cells (PBMCs), taken at new diagnosis, from a patient treated with antithyroid drugs. Receptors originate from a woman aged 25 to 39 with Graves disease.

The genes are TRBV24-1 and TRBJ1-2, with D perhaps TRBD1 (5 bases). This CDR3 spans 12 amino acids. Looked up from germline, CDR1 is KGHDR and CDR2 is SFDVKD. The V gene lost 2 bases and the J gene lost 7 bases, with 7 bases spanning the gap. The CDR3 protein is CATSDSGGGYTF. The DNA for the CDR3 is TGTGCCACCAGTGATTCCGGGGGTGGCTACACCTTC.

This clonotype was seen repeatedly, ten times or more. The chain recombines TRBV6-2 or TRBV6-3 with TRBJ2-1; D tentatively reads TRBD1 or TRBD2 (5 bases each). Germline CDR1 MNHEY, CDR2 SVGEGT. V lost 5 bases, J lost 6 bases, and 17 bases lay in between. The CDR3 spans 15 residues. DNA of the CDR3: TGTGCCAGCAGTGATGGGCAGGGACCACGCAATGAGCAGTTCTTC. It is translated as CASSDGQGPRNEQFF.

The chain is built from TRBV25-1 and TRBJ2-3; D perhaps matches TRBD1 (5 bases). Germline V gene sequence: CDR1 MGHDK, CDR2 SYGVNS. With 6 bases removed from V and 2 bases from J, the gap between germline ends came to 12 bases. This CDR3 region has 14 residues. CDR3 sequence reads: CASSLTESTDTQYF. Written as DNA, the CDR3 is TGTGCCAGCAGCCTGACAGAGTCCACAGATACGCAGTATTTT.

This clonotype was recorded at least ten times. CDR3 loop: CASGPVAPGARHEQFF. In DNA form, the CDR3 reads TGTGCCAGCGGCCCTGTCGCGCCGGGAGCGCGTCATGAGCAGTTCTTC. The V gene is TRBV6-1, the J gene TRBJ2-1; possibly TRBD2 for D (6 bases). Germline-derived CDR1 and CDR2 are MNHNS and SASEGT. V lost 8 bases and J lost 8, with 25 bases in between. This CDR3 is built from 16 residues.

This clonotype was seen at least ten times. The chain links TRBV19 to TRBJ1-1, with 10 positions matching TRBD1. Germline trimming cut 10 bases from V and 1 base from J; bases unmatched to any gene: 15. This CDR3 has 17 amino acids. The germline gives CDR1 LNHDA, CDR2 SQIVND (reference sequence). The CDR3 protein is CATTNAGTGAANTEAFF. The CDR3 bases are TGTGCCACTACTAACGCCGGGACAGGGGCCGCGAACACTGAAGCTTTCTTT.

The chain couples TRBV7-3 to TRBJ2-1; 7 bases match TRBD2. CDR1 is SGHTA, CDR2 FQGTGA, per germline. The CDR3 sequence is 16 residues long. V shed 2 bases and J 9 bases; nucleotides not matched to a gene: 13. The DNA for the CDR3 is TGTGCCAGCAGCTTAGCCTCGCAGGGAGGGGCGAGTGAGCAGTTCTTC. Translating gives CASSLASQGGASEQFF.

This chain joins TRBV19 and TRBJ1-1; unclear D gene. Per germline, CDR1 LNHDA and CDR2 SQIVND (reference sequence). Trimming took off 3 bases at V and 1 base at J, with 27 bases between the two ends. This CDR3 comprises 20 residues. The CDR3 DNA sequence: TGTGCCAGTAGTATGAATCTGCCTTTTTCTTCTGTGGCCCGGAACACTGAAGCTTTCTTT. It yields the protein CASSMNLPFSSVARNTEAFF.

This clonotype has a count of ten or more. The V and J genes are TRBV30 and TRBJ2-2; D may be TRBD2 (6 bases). The germline CDR1 and CDR2 sequences are GTSNPN and SVGIG (reference sequence). The length of the CDR3 is 14 residues. Here the CDR3 reads CASGTSTNTGELFF. In DNA form, the CDR3 reads TGTGCGTCTGGAACTAGCACGAACACCGGGGAGCTGTTTTTT. The variable domain in full, with the rest retrieved from reference TRBV30 and TRBJ2-2, is SQTIHQWPATLVQPVGSPLSLECTVEGTSNPNLYWYRQAAGRGLQLLFYSVGIGQISSEVPQNLSASRPQDRQFILSSKKLLLSDSGFYLCASGTSTNTGELFFGEGSRLTVL.

The chain joins TRBV11-2 to TRBJ2-2, with D perhaps TRBD2 (7 bases). Germline values: CDR1 SGHAT, CDR2 FQNNGV. The CDR3 spans 14 residues. V was shortened by 8 bases and J by 6 bases, with 16 bases between the two germline ends. The CDR3 protein is CASGPWGGAGELFF. The CDR3 coding sequence is TGTGCCAGCGGCCCGTGGGGGGGCGCCGGGGAGCTGTTTTTT.